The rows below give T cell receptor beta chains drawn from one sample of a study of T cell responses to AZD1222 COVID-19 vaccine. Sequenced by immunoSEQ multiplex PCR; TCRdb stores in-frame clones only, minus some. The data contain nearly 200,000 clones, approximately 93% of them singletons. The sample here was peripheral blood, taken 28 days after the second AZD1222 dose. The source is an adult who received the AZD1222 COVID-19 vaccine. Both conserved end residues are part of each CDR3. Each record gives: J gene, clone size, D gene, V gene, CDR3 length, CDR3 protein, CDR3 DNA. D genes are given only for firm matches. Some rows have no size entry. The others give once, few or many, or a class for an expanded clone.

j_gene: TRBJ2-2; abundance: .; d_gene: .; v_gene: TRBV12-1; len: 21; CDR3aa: CASSNPWGGPTPTLNTGELFF; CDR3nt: TGTGCCAGCAGCAATCCTTGGGGGGGGCCCACCCCGACCCTGAACACCGGGGAGCTGTTTTTT
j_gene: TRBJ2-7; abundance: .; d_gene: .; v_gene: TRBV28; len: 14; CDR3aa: CASSPRRAHYEQYF; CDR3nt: TGTGCCAGCAGTCCTCGCAGAGCCCACTACGAGCAGTACTTC
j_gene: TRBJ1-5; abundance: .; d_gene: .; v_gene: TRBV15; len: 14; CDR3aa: CATSMAGGSQPQHF; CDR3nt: TGTGCCACCAGCATGGCGGGGGGAAGTCAGCCCCAGCATTTT
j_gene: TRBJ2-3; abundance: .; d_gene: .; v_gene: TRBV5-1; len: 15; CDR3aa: CASSYSGVGTDTQYF; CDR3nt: TGCGCCAGCAGCTATTCAGGGGTGGGCACAGATACGCAGTATTTT
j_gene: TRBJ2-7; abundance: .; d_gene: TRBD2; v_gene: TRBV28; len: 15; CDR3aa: CASTLGEGLPIEQYF; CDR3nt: TGTGCCAGCACCCTCGGGGAGGGTTTGCCGATCGAGCAGTACTTC
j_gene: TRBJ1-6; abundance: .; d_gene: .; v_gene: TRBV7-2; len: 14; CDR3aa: CASSLAGRGAPLHF; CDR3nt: TGTGCCAGCAGCTTAGCAGGACGGGGAGCACCCCTCCACTTT
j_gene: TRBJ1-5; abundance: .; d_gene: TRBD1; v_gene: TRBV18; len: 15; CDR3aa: CASSPQGASNQPQHF; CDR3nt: TGTGCCAGCTCACCCCAGGGGGCGAGCAATCAGCCCCAGCATTTT
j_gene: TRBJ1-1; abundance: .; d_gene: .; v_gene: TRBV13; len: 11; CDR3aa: CASSRETEAFF; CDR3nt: TGTGCCAGCAGCCGGGAAACTGAAGCTTTCTTT
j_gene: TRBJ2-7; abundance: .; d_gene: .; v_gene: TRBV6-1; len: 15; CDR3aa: CASSETPGQLYEQYF; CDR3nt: TGTGCCAGCAGTGAAACCCCGGGACAACTCTACGAGCAGTACTTC
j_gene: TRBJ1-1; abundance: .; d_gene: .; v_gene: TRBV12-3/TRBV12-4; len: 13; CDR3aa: CASRGDENTEAFF; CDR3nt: TGTGCCAGCAGGGGAGACGAGAACACTGAAGCTTTCTTT
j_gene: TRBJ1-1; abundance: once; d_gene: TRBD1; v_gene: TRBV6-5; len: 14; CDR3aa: CASSYNRGGTEAFF; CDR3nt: TGTGCCAGCAGTTACAACAGGGGTGGCACTGAAGCTTTCTTT
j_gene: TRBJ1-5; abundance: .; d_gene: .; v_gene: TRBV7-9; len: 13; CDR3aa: CASSFGDSQPQHF; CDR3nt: TGTGCCAGCAGCTTCGGGGATTCCCAGCCCCAGCATTTT
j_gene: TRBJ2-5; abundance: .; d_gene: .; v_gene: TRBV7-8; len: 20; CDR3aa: CASRILGRTTIINGGETQYF; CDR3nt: TGTGCCAGCAGGATCCTGGGGCGGACTACCATAATAAACGGAGGAGAGACCCAGTACTTC
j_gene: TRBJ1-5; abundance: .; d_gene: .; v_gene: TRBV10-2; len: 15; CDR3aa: CASSEGSYSNQPQHF; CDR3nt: TGCGCCAGCAGTGAGGGGAGTTATAGCAATCAGCCCCAGCATTTT